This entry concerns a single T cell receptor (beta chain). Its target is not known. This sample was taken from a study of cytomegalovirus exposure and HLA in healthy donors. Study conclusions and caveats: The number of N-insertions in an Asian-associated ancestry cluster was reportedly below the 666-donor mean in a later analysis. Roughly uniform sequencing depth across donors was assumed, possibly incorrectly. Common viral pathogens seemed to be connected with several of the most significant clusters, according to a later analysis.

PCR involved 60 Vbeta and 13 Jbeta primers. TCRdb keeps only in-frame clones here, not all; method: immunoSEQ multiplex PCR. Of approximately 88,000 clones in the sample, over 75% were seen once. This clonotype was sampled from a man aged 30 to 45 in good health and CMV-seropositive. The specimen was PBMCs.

DNA for the CDR3: TGTGCCAGCAGCTTGTTCGTGTCGACAGGGGTCAACACTGAAGCTTTCTTT. This translates into CASSLFVSTGVNTEAFF. This chain joins TRBV5-8 and TRBJ1-1, with TRBD1 identical over 8 bases. The CDR3 totals 17 residues. The ends lost 1 base at V and 2 bases at J; junction bases unmatched: 10. Germline CDR1 is SGHTS and CDR2 is YDEGEE.